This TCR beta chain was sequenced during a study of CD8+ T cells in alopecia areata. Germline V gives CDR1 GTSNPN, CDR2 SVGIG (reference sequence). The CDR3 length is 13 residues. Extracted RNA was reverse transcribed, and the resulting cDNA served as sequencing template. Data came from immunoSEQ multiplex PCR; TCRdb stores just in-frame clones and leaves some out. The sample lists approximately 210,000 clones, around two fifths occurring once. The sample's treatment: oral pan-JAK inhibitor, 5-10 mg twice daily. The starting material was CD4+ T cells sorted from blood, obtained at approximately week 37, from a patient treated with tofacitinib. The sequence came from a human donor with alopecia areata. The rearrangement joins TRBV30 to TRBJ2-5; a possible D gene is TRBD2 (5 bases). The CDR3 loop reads CAGSGSRGETQYF. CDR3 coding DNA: TGTGCTGGATCTGGCTCCCGGGGAGAGACCCAGTACTTC. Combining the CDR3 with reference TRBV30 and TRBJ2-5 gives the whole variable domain SQTIHQWPATLVQPVGSPLSLECTVEGTSNPNLYWYRQAAGRGLQLLFYSVGIGQISSEVPQNLSASRPQDRQFILSSKKLLLSDSGFYLCAGSGSRGETQYFGPGTRLLVL.